The clone carrying this T cell receptor beta chain turned up a few times. The sample belongs to a study of shared clonotypes between healthy human individuals. Some clones are missing from TCRdb's copy, which holds only in-frame ones; the method was immunoSEQ multiplex PCR. The data show about 1 million clones, roughly 80% seen once. The CDR3 length is 19 residues. Trimming cost V 4 bases and J 0 bases, with 22 bases left between them. Germline V gene data show CDR1 as MNHNS and CDR2 as SASEGT. Sequencing used memory CD4+ T cells sorted from blood. As to subset: CD45RA-negative fraction. The chain couples TRBV6-1 to TRBJ1-5, with D tentatively TRBD1 (6 bases). The TCR comes from a man between 18 and 35 years old in good health. CDR3 amino acids: CASSVSTGRGSYSNQPQHF. CDR3 nucleotide sequence: TGTGCCAGCAGTGTTTCGACAGGCCGGGGGTCTTATAGCAATCAGCCCCAGCATTTT.